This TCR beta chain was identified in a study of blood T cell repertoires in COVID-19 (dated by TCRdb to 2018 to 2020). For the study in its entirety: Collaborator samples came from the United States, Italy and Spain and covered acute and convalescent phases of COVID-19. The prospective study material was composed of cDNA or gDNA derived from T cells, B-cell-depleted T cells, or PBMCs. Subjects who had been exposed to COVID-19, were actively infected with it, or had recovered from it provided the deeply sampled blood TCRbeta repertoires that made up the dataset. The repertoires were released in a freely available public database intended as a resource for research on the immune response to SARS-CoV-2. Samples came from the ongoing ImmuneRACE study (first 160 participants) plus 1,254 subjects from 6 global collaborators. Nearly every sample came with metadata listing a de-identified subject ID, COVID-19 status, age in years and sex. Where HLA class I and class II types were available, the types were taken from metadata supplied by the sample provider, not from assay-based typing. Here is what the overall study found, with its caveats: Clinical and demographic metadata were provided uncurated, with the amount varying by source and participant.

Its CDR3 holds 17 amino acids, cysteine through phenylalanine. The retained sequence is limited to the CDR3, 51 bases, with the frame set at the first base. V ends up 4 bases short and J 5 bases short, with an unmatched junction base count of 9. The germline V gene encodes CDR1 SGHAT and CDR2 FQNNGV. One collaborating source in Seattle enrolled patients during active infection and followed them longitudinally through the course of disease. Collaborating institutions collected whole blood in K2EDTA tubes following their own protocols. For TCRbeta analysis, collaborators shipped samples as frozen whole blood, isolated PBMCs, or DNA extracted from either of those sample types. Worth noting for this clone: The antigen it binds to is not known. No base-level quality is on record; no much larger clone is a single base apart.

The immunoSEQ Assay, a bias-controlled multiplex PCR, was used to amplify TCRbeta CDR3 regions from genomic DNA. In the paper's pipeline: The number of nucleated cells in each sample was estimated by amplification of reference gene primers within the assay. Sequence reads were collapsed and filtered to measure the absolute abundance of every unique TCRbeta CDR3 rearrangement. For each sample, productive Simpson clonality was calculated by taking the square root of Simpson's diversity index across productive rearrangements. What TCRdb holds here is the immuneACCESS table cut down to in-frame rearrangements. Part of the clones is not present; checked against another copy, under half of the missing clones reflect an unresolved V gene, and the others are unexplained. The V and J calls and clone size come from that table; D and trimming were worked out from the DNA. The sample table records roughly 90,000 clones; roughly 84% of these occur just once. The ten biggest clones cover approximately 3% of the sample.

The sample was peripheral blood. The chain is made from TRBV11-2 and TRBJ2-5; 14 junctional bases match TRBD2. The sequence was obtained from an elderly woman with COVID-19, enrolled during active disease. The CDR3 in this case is CASSSGGTSGSGETQYF. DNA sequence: TGTGCCAGCAGCTCGGGTGGGACTAGCGGGAGTGGGGAGACCCAGTACTTC.